This T cell receptor beta chain came from a study of post-analysis software for immune sequencing data. Looking at the study overall: Included among the disease courses, which were recorded for the cohort, were relapsing-remitting, secondary progressive and progressive-relapsing multiple sclerosis.

The junction had 3 bases not matched to a gene; V was cut back by 0 bases and J by 0 bases. This CDR3 contains 16 residues. Germline CDR1 and CDR2: SGDLS and YYNGEE. General study points: Controls showed significantly higher normalized Chao1 diversity than did multiple sclerosis patients. Patients had higher frequencies than controls of four to six TRBV segments, including TRBV5-6, TRBV5-1 and TRBV20-1.

The TCR beta cDNA libraries contained unique molecular identifiers. Out of 1 to 10 million T cells, some 500,000 cDNA molecules were generated. TCRdb called the PCR reads again in MiXCR, with one record for every CDR3 protein. This table holds roughly 580,000 distinct CDR3 sequences, about 40% found once. This clonotype has more than one count but fewer than ten. As yet, its antigen is unknown. This clonotype originated in a girl aged 10 to 17 with multiple sclerosis. V and J are TRBV9 and TRBJ2-1; 7 nucleotides agree with TRBD1. The sample consisted of blood. As DNA, the CDR3 is TGTGCCAGCAGCGTAGTTGGGACAGACTCCTACAATGAGCAGTTCTTC. Translation: CASSVVGTDSYNEQFF.